The rows below give T cell receptor beta chains drawn from one sample of a study of T cell repertoires in cytomegalovirus infection. The antigens for these receptors are not known. TCRdb analysed the reads with MiXCR anew, one entry per CDR3 protein. Of around 34,000 distinct CDR3 sequences listed, 52% are singletons. Sequencing was performed on CD8+ T cells from cultured PBMCs, taken from culture after CMV antigen stimulation. All receptors come from a human donor in good health (CMV status not recorded). Some clones in this sample may be carry-over from other donors' samples. Each CDR3 is given with its conserved first and last residue. Each record gives: D gene, V gene, J gene, clone size, CDR3 DNA, CDR3 protein. A D gene is named only where the DNA matches it firmly. Size values are once, few and many counts, or a class for expanded clones, and some rows have none.

NA	TRBV5-6	TRBJ1-1	NA	TGTGCCAGCAGCTTGGCAGGGGACACTGAAGCTTTCTTT	CASSLAGDTEAFF
TRBD2	TRBV20-1	TRBJ2-3	NA	TGCAGTGCCCGGGAGACTAGCGGGGGGTATACGCAGTATTTT	CSARETSGGYTQYF
NA	TRBV4-2	TRBJ2-7	many	TGTGCCAGCAGCCAAGGACCTAGCGACGAGCAGTACTTC	CASSQGPSDEQYF
NA	TRBV6-5	TRBJ1-6	NA	TGTGCCAGCAACAAGACAGCGAAATATTCACCCCTCCACTTT	CASNKTAKYSPLHF
NA	TRBV15	TRBJ2-7	NA	TGTGCCACCAGCAGAGATAGGGCTGGAACCTACGAGCAGTACTTC	CATSRDRAGTYEQYF
NA	TRBV27	TRBJ2-7	many	TGTGCCAGCAGTTTATCGAATCTTAACGAGCAGTACTTC	CASSLSNLNEQYF
NA	TRBV6-5	TRBJ2-6	NA	TGTGCCAGCAGTTACTACGTGGGAACTGGGGCCAACGTCCTGACTTTC	CASSYYVGTGANVLTF
TRBD2	TRBV29-1	TRBJ2-7	NA	TGCAGCGTTGGGGATCGAGGAGCGGGAGTCTACGAGCAGTACTTC	CSVGDRGAGVYEQYF
TRBD2	TRBV12-3/TRBV12-4	TRBJ2-7	NA	TGTGCCAGCAGTTTAGCTGGACTAGCGGGGGGCCATTCTTACGAGCAGTACTTC	CASSLAGLAGGHSYEQYF
TRBD2	TRBV27	TRBJ2-4	NA	TGTGCCAGCAGTTCCGCGGGACTAGCGGGAGAAGCCAAAAACATTCAGTACTTC	CASSSAGLAGEAKNIQYF
NA	TRBV7-3	TRBJ2-1	NA	TGTGCCAGCAGCGAGAACAATGAGCAGTTCTTC	CASSENNEQFF
NA	TRBV6-5	TRBJ2-7	NA	TGTGCCAGCAGTTACTCGCTCGGGTCCTACGAGCAGTACTTC	CASSYSLGSYEQYF
NA	TRBV7-9	TRBJ2-7	few	TGTGCCAGCAGCCCCTCCCGGCAGGACTACGAGCAGTACTTC	CASSPSRQDYEQYF
NA	TRBV7-2	TRBJ2-7	few	TGTGCCAGCAGCTTAGTTTATTCCCAGGGAGGGGGCCACGAGCAGTACTTC	CASSLVYSQGGGHEQYF
NA	TRBV7-2	TRBJ2-4	few	TGTGCCAGCAGCTTAGGGGGCAGGGCCAAAAACATTCAGTACTTC	CASSLGGRAKNIQYF
TRBD1	TRBV11-2	TRBJ2-1	NA	TGTGCCAGCAGCGCAAGACAGGGGGCTCGAGGCAATGAGCAGTTCTTC	CASSARQGARGNEQFF
TRBD1	TRBV29-1	TRBJ1-2	NA	TGCAGCGCTAGGACAGGGGAGCATGGCTACACCTTC	CSARTGEHGYTF
NA	TRBV27	TRBJ2-7	once	TGTGCCAGCAGGGGGGTGGGGGGAAAGTCCTACGAGCAGTACTTC	CASRGVGGKSYEQYF
NA	TRBV7-2	TRBJ2-3	NA	TGTGCCAGCAGTCCTAGAACGGCGCACAGGGAGAATACGCAGTATTTT	CASSPRTAHRENTQYF
NA	TRBV11-3	TRBJ2-1	NA	TGTGCCAGCAGCTTAGGGGGAAGTAATAATGAGCAGTTCTTC	CASSLGGSNNEQFF
NA	TRBV12-3/TRBV12-4	TRBJ1-4	NA	TGTGCCAGCATCACGGCCGGGGGAAATGAAAAACTGTTTTTT	CASITAGGNEKLFF
NA	TRBV7-6	TRBJ2-7	NA	TGTGCCAGCAGCCCGAGTTATTCCCACGAGCAGTACTTC	CASSPSYSHEQYF
TRBD2	TRBV27	TRBJ2-7	few	TGTGCCAGCAGTCTCGGGACTAGCGGGAGGACCCACTACGAGCAGTACTTC	CASSLGTSGRTHYEQYF
NA	TRBV5-1	TRBJ2-5	once	TGCGCCAGCAGCTGGAGATCCAGGGGTAATTTGGAGACCCAGTACTTC	CASSWRSRGNLETQYF
TRBD1	TRBV12-3/TRBV12-4	TRBJ1-2	NA	TGTGCCAGCAGTAAGGACAGGGGAGACTATGGCTACACCTTC	CASSKDRGDYGYTF
NA	TRBV7-3	TRBJ1-1	few	TGTGCCAGCAGCCCCTCCCCAGGGTCTAGAGCTGAAGCTTTCTTT	CASSPSPGSRAEAFF
NA	TRBV18	TRBJ2-7	NA	TGTGCCAGCTCACCTCAAGGGTCCTCTCGGCCCTACGAGCAGTACTTC	CASSPQGSSRPYEQYF